These 15 T cell receptor beta chains came from one sample sequenced in a study of control samples from healthy donors and cancer patients. Assay: immunoSEQ multiplex PCR; the TCRdb copy retains only in-frame clones and omits some. The data contain about 120,000 clones, approximately 88% of them singletons. The sequenced sample was blood. All receptors come from a man aged 40-50 years in good health.

This rearrangement joins TRBV5-1 to TRBJ1-6, with 8 bases matching TRBD1. The CDR3 covers 14 residues. V lost 4 bases and J lost 10; bases outside the gene matches: 7. Per the germline V gene, CDR1 is SGHRS and CDR2 is YFSETQ. The CDR3 nucleotides are TGCGCCAGCAGCCTAGGGACAGGATACTCACCCCTCCACTTT. This codes for CASSLGTGYSPLHF.

The V and J genes are TRBV19 and TRBJ2-2; D may be TRBD2 (6 bases). The V and J ends lost 1 base and 7 bases respectively, with 10 bases between them. The length of the CDR3 is 14 residues. CDR1 LNHDA and CDR2 SQIVND come from the germline V gene (reference sequence). CDR3 amino acids: CASSIGLVDGELFF. DNA of the CDR3: TGTGCCAGTAGTATAGGACTAGTGGACGGGGAGCTGTTTTTT.

The chain uses TRBV30 and TRBJ1-3; the D is unclear. Trimming left V 1 base short and J 0 bases short, with 4 bases between. CDR1 is GTSNPN and CDR2 is SVGIG in the germline V gene (reference sequence). The CDR3 loop spans 13 amino acids. The CDR3 nucleotides read TGTGCCTGGAGTGCGAACTCTGGAAACACCATATATTTT. It codes for CAWSANSGNTIYF. Full variable domain (outside the CDR3, taken from reference TRBV30 and TRBJ1-3): SQTIHQWPATLVQPVGSPLSLECTVEGTSNPNLYWYRQAAGRGLQLLFYSVGIGQISSEVPQNLSASRPQDRQFILSSKKLLLSDSGFYLCAWSANSGNTIYFGEGSWLTVV.

This sequence joins TRBV29-1 and TRBJ1-2, with TRBD1 as a possible D gene (5 bases). Germline loops: CDR1 SQVTM, CDR2 ANQGSEA. The V and J ends lost 4 bases and 6 bases respectively, with 18 bases between them. This CDR3 region has 14 residues. CDR3 bases: TGCAGCGTTGGAGGGACCTTGGGGAGGGATGGCTACACCTTC. Protein sequence: CSVGGTLGRDGYTF.

The CDR3 region is CASSEQGAHGYTF. CDR3 nucleotides: TGTGCCAGCAGTGAACAGGGGGCGCATGGCTACACCTTC. The genes are TRBV2 and TRBJ1-2, with 8 positions matching TRBD1. This CDR3 spans 13 amino acids. V dropped 2 bases and J dropped 6; count of bases not matched to a gene: 2. Looked up from germline, CDR1 is SNHLY and CDR2 is FYNNEI.

The J gene is TRBJ2-1, the V gene TRBV13, with D perhaps assigned TRBD1 or TRBD2 (5 bases each). V shed 5 bases and J shed 2 bases, with 16 bases lying between them. The CDR3 spans 16 residues. Germline values: CDR1 PRHDT, CDR2 FYEKMQ (reference sequence). The CDR3 sequence: CASSPTTQGPYNEQFF. CDR3 sequence (DNA): TGTGCCAGCAGCCCTACTACTCAGGGACCCTACAATGAGCAGTTCTTC.

The chain recombines TRBV18 with TRBJ1-3; D is unresolved. Trimming shortened V by 3 bases and J by 0 bases, and 6 bases separated the two germline ends. Germline lookup yields CDR1 KGHSH and CDR2 LQKENI. The CDR3 length is 14 residues. Written as DNA, the CDR3 is TGTGCCAGCTCACCCGCAGCCTCTGGAAACACCATATATTTT. Protein: CASSPAASGNTIYF.

The chain joins TRBV7-3 to TRBJ2-1, with 9 bases fitting TRBD1. The junction had 9 bases not matched to a gene; V was cut back by 5 bases and J by 10 bases. Germline-derived CDR1 and CDR2 are SGHTA and FQGTGA. The length of the CDR3 is 14 residues. Written as DNA, the CDR3 is TGTGCCAGCAGCATCCGGACAGGGGATAGAGAGCAGTTCTTC. This encodes CASSIRTGDREQFF. The whole variable domain, filled in from reference TRBV7-3 and TRBJ2-1, reads GAGVSQTPSNKVTEKGKYVELRCDPISGHTALYWYRQSLGQGPEFLIYFQGTGAADDSGLPNDRFFAVRPEGSVSTLKIQRTERGDSAVYLCASSIRTGDREQFFGPGTRLTVL.

CDR3 bases: TGTGCCAGCAGCCAGCAGGGGGGGAAAGCTTTCTTT. Translated: CASSQQGGKAFF. The J gene is TRBJ1-1, the V gene TRBV14; TRBD1 agrees at 7 bases. The junction had 4 bases not matched to a gene; V was cut back by 3 bases and J by 9 bases. The germline V gene encodes CDR1 SGHDN and CDR2 FVKESK. This CDR3 contains 12 residues. Drawing the rest from reference TRBV14 and TRBJ1-1, the complete variable domain is EAGVTQFPSHSVIEKGQTVTLRCDPISGHDNLYWYRRVMGKEIKFLLHFVKESKQDESGMPNNRFLAERTGGTYSTLKVQPAELEDSGVYFCASSQQGGKAFFGQGTRLTVV.

J is TRBJ1-4 and V is TRBV24-1; possibly TRBD1 for D (5 bases). Germline CDR1 reads KGHDR; CDR2 reads SFDVKD. Trimming removed 4 bases at V and 4 bases at J, with 15 bases between. This CDR3 is 16 amino acids long. The CDR3 region is CATSEFDSRGNEKLFF. For the CDR3, the DNA is TGTGCCACCAGTGAGTTTGACAGCCGGGGTAATGAAAAACTGTTTTTT.

The chain uses TRBV10-3 and TRBJ1-2, with 7 bases identical to TRBD1. V shed 3 bases and J 8 bases; nucleotides not matched to a gene: 6. Germline loops: CDR1 ENHRY, CDR2 SYGVKD. This CDR3 has 13 residues. The CDR3 region has the DNA TGTGCCATCAGTGAAGTGACAGGGTCCGGCTACACCTTC. It translates to CAISEVTGSGYTF.

This rearrangement joins TRBV29-1 to TRBJ2-2; no reliable D call. The V gene lost 3 bases and the J gene lost 5 bases, with 7 bases spanning the gap. Germline V gene data show CDR1 as SQVTM and CDR2 as ANQGSEA. The CDR3 covers 12 residues. In DNA form, the CDR3 reads TGCAGCGTTGAGAGAGGAACCGGGGAGCTGTTTTTT. It specifies CSVERGTGELFF.

The V call is TRBV6-1, the J call TRBJ2-1; D not certain. The V end lost 2 bases, the J end lost 12 bases, and 8 bases lay between the germline ends. The CDR3 sequence is 11 residues long. Germline loops: CDR1 MNHNS, CDR2 SASEGT. The CDR3 nucleotides are TGTGCCAGCAGTGAATGGGTGAGGCAGTTCTTC. Translation gives CASSEWVRQFF.

The chain employs TRBV14 and TRBJ1-1; possibly TRBD1 for D (5 bases). The V end lost 0 bases, the J end lost 3 bases, and 11 bases lay between the germline ends. The germline CDR1 and CDR2 sequences are SGHDN and FVKESK. This CDR3 is built from 15 residues. The DNA of the CDR3 is TGTGCCAGCAGCCAAGAGGAAGGGGATTACACTGAAGCTTTCTTT. This translates into CASSQEEGDYTEAFF.

This clone was counted a single time. J is TRBJ2-7 and V is TRBV19, with D possibly TRBD1 on 6 matching bases. Per the germline V gene, CDR1 is LNHDA and CDR2 is SQIVND (reference sequence). V was clipped by 6 bases and J by 1 base, with 10 bases between them. This CDR3 spans 13 amino acids. The CDR3 is CASRVQGSYEQYF. The CDR3 nucleotides are TGTGCCAGTAGGGTACAGGGTTCCTACGAGCAGTACTTC.